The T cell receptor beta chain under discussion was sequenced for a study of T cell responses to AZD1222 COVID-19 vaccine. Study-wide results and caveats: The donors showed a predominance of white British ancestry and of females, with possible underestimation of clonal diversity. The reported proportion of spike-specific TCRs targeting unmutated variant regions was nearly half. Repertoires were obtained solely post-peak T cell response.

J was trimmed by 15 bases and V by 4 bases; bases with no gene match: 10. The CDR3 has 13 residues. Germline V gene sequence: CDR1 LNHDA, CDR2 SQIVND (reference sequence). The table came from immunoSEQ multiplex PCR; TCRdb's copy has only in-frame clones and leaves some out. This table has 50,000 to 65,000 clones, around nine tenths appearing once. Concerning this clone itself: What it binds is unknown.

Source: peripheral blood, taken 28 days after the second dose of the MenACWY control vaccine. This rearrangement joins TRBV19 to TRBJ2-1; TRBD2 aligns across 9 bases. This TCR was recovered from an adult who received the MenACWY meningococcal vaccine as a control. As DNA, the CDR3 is TGTGCCAGTAGTACCGGGACTAGCCCCGCTCTGTTCTTC. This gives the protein CASSTGTSPALFF.